The 25 T cell receptor beta chains presented below share a single source sample, sequenced in a study of long-term antiretroviral therapy in people with HIV. It was version v3.0 of the immunoSEQ assay that was run at survey level. Libraries were prepared by immunoSEQ multiplex PCR; TCRdb keeps only in-frame clonotypes and omits some of them. There are some 45,000 clones in the sample; about nine tenths occur only once, and roughly 4.9% lies in the top ten. The sequencing used unsorted PBMCs, collected 0.1 years before starting antiretroviral therapy. These receptor sequences come from a woman aged 50 to 65 with HIV.

This chain connects TRBV5-1 to TRBJ1-1; D remains unclear. CDR3 size: 13 residues. Germline V gives CDR1 SGHRS, CDR2 YFSETQ. V was cut by 4 bases and J by 3 bases, with 10 bases left in between. The CDR3 DNA reads TGCGCCAGCAGCCCCCGGACGTACACTGAAGCTTTCTTT. Translation gives CASSPRTYTEAFF.

The J gene is TRBJ1-5, the V gene TRBV23-1, with D maybe TRBD1 (5 bases). TRBV23-1 is flagged as an ORF with uncertain function. V was clipped by 0 bases and J by 2 bases, with 8 bases between them. The length of the CDR3 is 15 residues. Here the CDR3 reads CASSQSGEGNQPQHF. In nucleotides, the CDR3 is TGCGCCAGCAGTCAATCAGGGGAGGGCAATCAGCCCCAGCATTTT.

This clone has a single count. V is TRBV9 and J is TRBJ1-1; D possibly corresponds to TRBD1 (6 bases). The CDR3 is 15 residues long. Trimming removed 0 bases at V and 2 bases at J, with 11 bases between. Germline assignment: CDR1 SGDLS and CDR2 YYNGEE. As DNA, the CDR3 is TGTGCCAGCAGCGTAGGAGGGGGTGAAAACACTGAAGCTTTCTTT. Its protein is CASSVGGGENTEAFF.

In this sample, this clone turned up a few times. The identical CDR3 is also encoded by other nucleotide sequences in the sample. This chain connects TRBV7-9 to TRBJ1-1; weak D call: TRBD1 (5 bases). The V gene lost 0 bases and the J gene lost 5 bases, with 7 bases spanning the gap. CDR3 length: 13 residues. Germline loops: CDR1 SEHNR, CDR2 FQNEAQ (reference sequence). CDR3 protein: CASSLAAGTEAFF. The CDR3 DNA reads as TGTGCCAGCAGCTTAGCGGCAGGGACTGAAGCTTTCTTT.

This clone was seen only once. This chain uses TRBV29-1 with TRBJ1-2; D may be TRBD1 (5 bases). Deletions cut 7 bases from V and 8 bases from J, with 23 bases between. The germline V gene has CDR1 SQVTM and CDR2 ANQGSEA. The CDR3 runs to 14 residues. This chain's CDR3 is CSASPMGPGGGYTF. CDR3 bases: TGCAGCGCTTCCCCGATGGGCCCGGGGGGGGGCTACACCTTC.

V and J are TRBV7-2 and TRBJ2-7, with D possibly TRBD2 on 5 matching bases. Germline V gene sequence: CDR1 SGHTA, CDR2 FQGNSA. The CDR3 totals 14 residues. V gave up 5 bases and J gave up 2 bases, with 13 bases separating them. The CDR3 protein is CASSRSSTAYEQYF. CDR3 DNA: TGTGCCAGCAGCCGTTCTAGCACAGCCTACGAGCAGTACTTC.

The chain uses TRBV6-5 and TRBJ2-6; D may correspond to TRBD1 or TRBD2 (5 bases each). Germline V CDR1 and CDR2: MNHEY, SVGAGI. Trimming stripped 0 bases from V and 2 bases from J, with 8 bases between. The CDR3 sequence is 16 residues long. The CDR3 spells CASSYSRGPGANVLTF. The CDR3 nucleotides read TGTGCCAGCAGTTACTCGAGGGGACCTGGGGCCAACGTCCTGACTTTC.

This clone was detected a few times. This chain links TRBV19 with TRBJ2-6; D is unresolved. V lost 3 bases and J 0 bases, leaving 9 bases between the germline ends. The CDR3 consists of 16 residues. CDR1 and CDR2 from the germline V gene are LNHDA and SQIVND (reference sequence). The CDR3 protein is CASSMALLSGANVLTF. In DNA, the CDR3 is TGTGCCAGTAGTATGGCGCTACTCTCTGGGGCCAACGTCCTGACTTTC.

The chain couples TRBV7-2 to TRBJ1-5; D possibly corresponds to TRBD1 (6 bases). Trimming took off 2 bases at V and 2 bases at J, with 19 bases between the two ends. Germline values: CDR1 SGHTA, CDR2 FQGNSA. This CDR3 has 18 residues. This CDR3 reads CASSLNRVGDWGNQPQHF. DNA of the CDR3: TGTGCCAGCAGCTTAAACAGGGTGGGGGATTGGGGCAATCAGCCCCAGCATTTT.

The chain carries TRBV27 and TRBJ1-3; D remains unclear. From germline, CDR1 is MNHEY and CDR2 SMNVEV (reference sequence). This CDR3 is built from 13 residues. V was pared by 2 bases and J by 4 bases, with 6 bases between. The CDR3 sequence: CASSLQQGNTIYF. CDR3 DNA sequence: TGTGCCAGCAGTTTACAACAGGGAAACACCATATATTTT.

This chain connects TRBV9 to TRBJ2-5; D unresolved. This CDR3 region has 14 residues. V lost 4 bases to trimming and J lost 5 bases, with 15 bases between them. CDR1 and CDR2 (germline): SGDLS, YYNGEE. The CDR3 reads CASSPEGGQETQYF. CDR3 bases: TGTGCCAGCAGCCCGGAAGGCGGTCAGGAGACCCAGTACTTC.

V gene TRBV15 combines with J gene TRBJ1-4, with 8 bases that match TRBD1. Germline V gene data show CDR1 as LNHNV and CDR2 as YYDKDF (reference sequence). This CDR3 has 15 amino acids. J was trimmed by 5 bases and V by 1 base; bases with no gene match: 3. The CDR3 loop reads CATSRGRTGNEKLFF. The CDR3 DNA is TGTGCCACCAGCAGAGGCCGGACAGGGAATGAAAAACTGTTTTTT.

J is TRBJ1-1 and V is TRBV5-4; D is uncertain. Trimming took off 0 bases at V and 0 bases at J, with 9 bases between the two ends. Looked up from germline, CDR1 is SGHNT and CDR2 is YYREEE (reference sequence). The CDR3 runs 15 residues. CDR3 DNA: TGTGCCAGCAGCTTGGCCCCGGAAGTGAACACTGAAGCTTTCTTT. Its translation: CASSLAPEVNTEAFF.

The chain joins TRBV18 to TRBJ2-1; 9 nucleotides align to TRBD2. The germline CDR1 and CDR2 sequences are KGHSH and LQKENI. V trimming: 3 bases; J trimming: 2 bases; junction bases outside the gene matches: 2. The CDR3 contains 15 residues. CDR3 nucleotide sequence: TGTGCCAGCTCACCCGAGCGGGGGGCCTACAATGAGCAGTTCTTC. Translating gives CASSPERGAYNEQFF.

The V call is TRBV2, the J call TRBJ1-2; D is unresolved. Per the germline V gene, CDR1 is SNHLY and CDR2 is FYNNEI. Trimming took 7 bases from V and 2 from J, leaving 11 bases between them. This CDR3 contains 13 residues. CDR3 sequence: CASTPGYNYGYTF. The CDR3 nucleotides are TGTGCCAGCACGCCAGGATACAACTATGGCTACACCTTC.

The rearrangement links TRBV27 to TRBJ2-7, with 9 bases aligning to TRBD2. Germline CDR1 and CDR2: MNHEY and SMNVEV (reference sequence). The junction had 13 bases not matched to a gene; V was cut back by 7 bases and J by 0 bases. CDR3 length: 17 residues. The CDR3 DNA follows: TGTGCCAGCAAGGGAGCGGGGGGTCCGAGGAGCTCCTACGAGCAGTACTTC. This translates into CASKGAGGPRSSYEQYF.

The chain employs TRBV30 and TRBJ1-4, with TRBD1 as a possible D gene (5 bases). Trimming took off 0 bases at V and 10 bases at J, with 21 bases between the two ends. The CDR3 has 16 residues. The germline V gene has CDR1 GTSNPN and CDR2 SVGIG (reference sequence). CDR3 sequence reads: CAWSVQAAGTSRKLFF. For the CDR3, the DNA is TGTGCCTGGAGTGTACAAGCGGCGGGGACGAGTCGAAAACTGTTTTTT.

J is TRBJ2-3 and V is TRBV6-5; the match to TRBD2 covers 7 bases. The V segment lost 8 bases and the J segment 3 bases; nucleotides outside the gene matches: 8. Germline assignment: CDR1 MNHEY and CDR2 SVGAGI. This CDR3 has 14 residues. The CDR3 sequence: CASRWGGGTDTQYF. CDR3 DNA sequence: TGTGCCAGCCGCTGGGGCGGGGGTACAGATACGCAGTATTTT.

The V call is TRBV19, the J call TRBJ1-5, with 8 bases identical to TRBD1. Trimming took 5 bases from V and 0 from J; bases not matched to a gene: 9. The CDR3 covers 17 residues. Germline V gene data show CDR1 as LNHDA and CDR2 as SQIVND (reference sequence). CDR3: CASSPRTGPYSNQPQHF. In DNA, the CDR3 is TGTGCCAGTAGTCCGCGGACAGGGCCTTATAGCAATCAGCCCCAGCATTTT.

The chain employs TRBV7-2 and TRBJ2-5, with 8 bases identical to TRBD2. The ends lost 5 bases at V and 2 bases at J; junction bases unmatched: 7. The CDR3 extends over 15 amino acids. Germline V gene sequence: CDR1 SGHTA, CDR2 FQGNSA. CDR3 coding DNA: TGTGCCAGCAGCGCCCAGGGCGGGGGGCAAGAGACCCAGTACTTC. Translation gives CASSAQGGGQETQYF.

This chain links TRBV9 with TRBJ2-7; D may be TRBD1 (6 bases). Trimming stripped 3 bases from V and 0 bases from J, with 10 bases between. There are 14 residues in the CDR3. The germline V gene has CDR1 SGDLS and CDR2 YYNGEE. In DNA, the CDR3 is TGTGCCAGCAGCGCCCGGGACACCTCCTACGAGCAGTACTTC. Protein sequence: CASSARDTSYEQYF.

The chain recombines TRBV6-1 with TRBJ1-3, with TRBD1 as a possible D gene (6 bases). The germline V and J ends were trimmed by 4 bases and 4 bases, with 14 bases remaining between them. The V gene's germline CDR1 is MNHNS and CDR2 SASEGT. CDR3 size: 15 residues. CDR3 in DNA: TGTGCCAGCAGTGGACAGGATTTGGGAGGAAACACCATATATTTT. It encodes CASSGQDLGGNTIYF.

The chain recombines TRBV6-5 with TRBJ2-7; 10 nucleotides line up with TRBD1. Germline V gives CDR1 MNHEY, CDR2 SVGAGI. The CDR3 is made up of 15 amino acids. V lost 4 bases, J lost 6 bases, and 9 bases stayed unmatched. The CDR3 region has the DNA TGTGCCAGCAGTTCCGGGACAGGGGCCTTGGGCGAGCAGTACTTC. Its protein product is CASSSGTGALGEQYF.

The genes are TRBV4-1 and TRBJ2-7; 7 nucleotides line up with TRBD2. Germline V gives CDR1 MGHRA, CDR2 YSYEKL. The CDR3 has 16 amino acids. The J segment lost 2 bases and the V segment lost 1 base, leaving 8 bases of the junction unmatched. CDR3 DNA: TGCGCCAGCAGCCAAGTATGGCGGGGGAATCCCTACGAGCAGTACTTC. Amino acid sequence: CASSQVWRGNPYEQYF.

This clone was recorded once. The chain carries TRBV30 and TRBJ2-1, with a weak D call TRBD2 (5 bases). CDR3 length: 15 residues. V lost 2 bases and J lost 7, with 18 bases in between. Germline CDR1 GTSNPN, CDR2 SVGIG (reference sequence). The CDR3 spells CAWSPIAYYLNEQFF. The CDR3 DNA is TGTGCCTGGAGTCCCATAGCGTATTACCTTAATGAGCAGTTCTTC.